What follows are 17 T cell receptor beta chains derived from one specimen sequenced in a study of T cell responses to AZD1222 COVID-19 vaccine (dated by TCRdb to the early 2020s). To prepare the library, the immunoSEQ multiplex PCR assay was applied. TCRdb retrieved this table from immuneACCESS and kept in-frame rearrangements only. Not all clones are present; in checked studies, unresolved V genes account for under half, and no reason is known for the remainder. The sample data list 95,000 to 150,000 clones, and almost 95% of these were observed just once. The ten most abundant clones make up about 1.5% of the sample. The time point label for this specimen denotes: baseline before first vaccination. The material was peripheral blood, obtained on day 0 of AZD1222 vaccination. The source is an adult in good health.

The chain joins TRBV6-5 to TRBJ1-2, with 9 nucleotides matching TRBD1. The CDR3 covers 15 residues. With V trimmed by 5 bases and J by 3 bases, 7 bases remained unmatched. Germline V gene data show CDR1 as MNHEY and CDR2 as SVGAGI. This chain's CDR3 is CASSTRQGVDYGYTF. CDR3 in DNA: TGTGCCAGCAGTACGAGACAGGGGGTGGACTATGGCTACACCTTC.

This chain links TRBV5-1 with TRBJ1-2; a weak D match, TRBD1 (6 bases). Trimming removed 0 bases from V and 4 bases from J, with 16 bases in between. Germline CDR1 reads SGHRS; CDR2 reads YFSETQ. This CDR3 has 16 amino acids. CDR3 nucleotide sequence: TGCGCCAGCAGCTTGGCCCCGGACAGCTTACTCTATGGCTACACCTTC. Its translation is CASSLAPDSLLYGYTF.

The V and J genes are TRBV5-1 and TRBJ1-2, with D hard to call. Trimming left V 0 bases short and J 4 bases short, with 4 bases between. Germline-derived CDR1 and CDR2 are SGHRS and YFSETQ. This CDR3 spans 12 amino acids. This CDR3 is CASSLGFYGYTF. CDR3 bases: TGCGCCAGCAGCTTGGGGTTCTATGGCTACACCTTC.

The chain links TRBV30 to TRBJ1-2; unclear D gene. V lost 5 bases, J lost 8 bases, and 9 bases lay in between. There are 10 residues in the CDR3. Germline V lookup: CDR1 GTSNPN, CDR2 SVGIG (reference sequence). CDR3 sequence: CAWGQIGYTF. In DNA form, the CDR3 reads TGTGCCTGGGGGCAGATCGGCTACACCTTC.

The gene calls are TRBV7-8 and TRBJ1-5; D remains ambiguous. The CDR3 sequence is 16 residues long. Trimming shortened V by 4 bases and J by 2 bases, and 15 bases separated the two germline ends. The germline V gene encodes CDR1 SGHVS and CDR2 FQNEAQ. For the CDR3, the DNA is TGTGCCAGCAGCTCCCCCTTCCCCAAGGGCAATCAGCCCCAGCATTTT. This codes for CASSSPFPKGNQPQHF.

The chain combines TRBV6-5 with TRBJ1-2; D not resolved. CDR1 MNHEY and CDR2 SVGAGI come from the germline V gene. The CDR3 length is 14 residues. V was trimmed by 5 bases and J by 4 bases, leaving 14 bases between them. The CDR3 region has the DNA TGTGCCAGCAGTCGCCTGGACGCCACCTATGGCTACACCTTC. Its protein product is CASSRLDATYGYTF.

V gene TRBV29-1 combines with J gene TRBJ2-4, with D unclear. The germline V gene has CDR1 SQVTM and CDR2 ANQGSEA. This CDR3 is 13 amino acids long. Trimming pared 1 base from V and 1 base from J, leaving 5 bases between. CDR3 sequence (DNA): TGCAGCGTTGAAGGGATGGCCAAAAACATTCAGTACTTC. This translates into CSVEGMAKNIQYF.

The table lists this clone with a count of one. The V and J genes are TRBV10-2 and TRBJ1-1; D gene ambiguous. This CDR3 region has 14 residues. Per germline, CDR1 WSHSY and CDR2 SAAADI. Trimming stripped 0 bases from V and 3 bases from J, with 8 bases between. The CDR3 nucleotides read TGCGCCAGCAGTGAGTCGAGCCGGTACACTGAAGCTTTCTTT. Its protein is CASSESSRYTEAFF.

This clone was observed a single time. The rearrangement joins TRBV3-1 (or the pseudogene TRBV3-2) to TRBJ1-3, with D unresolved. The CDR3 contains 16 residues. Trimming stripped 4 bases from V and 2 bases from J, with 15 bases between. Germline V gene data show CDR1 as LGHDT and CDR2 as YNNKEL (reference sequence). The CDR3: CASSPTSGGTGNTIYF. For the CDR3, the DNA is TGTGCCAGCAGCCCAACCTCCGGAGGGACTGGAAACACCATATATTTT.

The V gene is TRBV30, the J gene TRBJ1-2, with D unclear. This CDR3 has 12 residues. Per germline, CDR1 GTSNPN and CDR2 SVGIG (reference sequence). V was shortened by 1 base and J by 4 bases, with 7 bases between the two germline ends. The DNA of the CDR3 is TGTGCCTGGAGTGGCGGACCCTATGGCTACACCTTC. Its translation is CAWSGGPYGYTF.

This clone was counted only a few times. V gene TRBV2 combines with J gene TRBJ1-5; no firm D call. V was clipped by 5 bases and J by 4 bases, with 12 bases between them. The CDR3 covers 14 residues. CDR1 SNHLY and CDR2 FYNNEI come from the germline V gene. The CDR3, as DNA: TGTGCCAGCAGTTGGAGAGTAGAAAATCAGCCCCAGCATTTT. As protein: CASSWRVENQPQHF.

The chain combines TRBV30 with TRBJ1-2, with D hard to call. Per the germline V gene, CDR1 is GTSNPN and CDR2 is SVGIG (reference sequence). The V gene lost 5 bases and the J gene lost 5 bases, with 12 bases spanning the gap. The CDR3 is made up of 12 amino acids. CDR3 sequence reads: CAWSMGEYGYTF. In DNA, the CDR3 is TGTGCCTGGTCGATGGGAGAATATGGCTACACCTTC.

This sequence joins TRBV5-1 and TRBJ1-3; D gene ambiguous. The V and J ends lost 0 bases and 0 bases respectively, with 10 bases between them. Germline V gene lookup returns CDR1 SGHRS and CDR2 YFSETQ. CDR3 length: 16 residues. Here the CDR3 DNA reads TGCGCCAGCAGCTTGGGAGTGTCTAGCTCTGGAAACACCATATATTTT. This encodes CASSLGVSSSGNTIYF. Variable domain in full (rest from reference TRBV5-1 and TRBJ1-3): KAGVTQTPRYLIKTRGQQVTLSCSPISGHRSVSWYQQTPGQGLQFLFEYFSETQRNKGNFPGRFSGRQFSNSRSEMNVSTLELGDSALYLCASSLGVSSSGNTIYFGEGSWLTVV.

The CDR3 protein is CASSLQGLGIQYF. The DNA for the CDR3 is TGTGCCAGCAGCTTACAGGGATTGGGCATTCAGTACTTC. The chain carries TRBV11-3 and TRBJ2-4; D perhaps matches TRBD1 (5 bases). Trimming cost V 2 bases and J 9 bases, with 11 bases left between them. Per the germline V gene, CDR1 is SGHNT and CDR2 is YENEEA. The CDR3 contains 13 residues.

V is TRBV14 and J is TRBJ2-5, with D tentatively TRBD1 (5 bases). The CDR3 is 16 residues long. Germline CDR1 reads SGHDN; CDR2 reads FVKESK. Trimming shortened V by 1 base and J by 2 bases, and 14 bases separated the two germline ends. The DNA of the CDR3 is TGTGCCAGCAGCCAAGTTCCCAGGGTGCGACAAGAGACCCAGTACTTC. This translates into CASSQVPRVRQETQYF.

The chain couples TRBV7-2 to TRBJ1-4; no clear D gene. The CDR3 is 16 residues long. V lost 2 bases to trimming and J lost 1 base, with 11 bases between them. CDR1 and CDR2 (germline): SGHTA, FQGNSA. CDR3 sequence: CASSLNPRVTNEKLFF. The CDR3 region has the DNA TGTGCCAGCAGCTTAAACCCGCGGGTAACTAATGAAAAACTGTTTTTT.

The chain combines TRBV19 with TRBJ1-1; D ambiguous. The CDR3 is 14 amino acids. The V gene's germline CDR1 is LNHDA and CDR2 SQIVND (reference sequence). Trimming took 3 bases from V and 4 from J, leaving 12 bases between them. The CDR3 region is CASSISGITTEAFF. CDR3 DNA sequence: TGTGCCAGTAGTATCTCCGGGATTACCACTGAAGCTTTCTTT.